This T cell receptor (beta chain) derives from a study of T-cell reconstitution after alpha-beta-depleted transplantation in children. Unique molecular identifiers featured in how the TCRbeta library was prepared. TCRdb re-called the PCR reads through MiXCR, storing one row per CDR3 protein. Of approximately 270,000 distinct CDR3 sequences in the sample, more than 9% were seen once. The germline V gene has CDR1 MNHEY and CDR2 SVGAGI. The CDR3 sequence is 17 residues long. Deletions cut 4 bases from V and 0 bases from J, with 19 bases between. As regards this clonotype: A much larger clone sits a single nucleotide away, making a read error possible.

The receptor's source is a human donor who donated a stem cell graft to a child with SCID. Specimen: PBMCs from the stem cell graft donor, collected from the stem cell graft. The chain is built from TRBV6-5 and TRBJ2-7; the D is unclear. The CDR3 here is CASSSRLASPHSYEQYF. The CDR3 DNA follows: TGTGCCAGCAGTTCCCGATTGGCGAGCCCCCACTCCTACGAGCAGTACTTC.